This T cell receptor (beta chain) was documented in a study of human thymus T cells. CDR1 is MNHEY, CDR2 SMNVEV, per germline (reference sequence). The CDR3 consists of 15 residues. The V end was cut by 3 bases, the J end by 7 bases, with 16 bases between. Resections obtained during corrective heart surgery supplied the thymus tissue. Method: immunoSEQ multiplex PCR; TCRdb's copy keeps in-frame clones and lacks some. The sample yields 60,000 to 75,000 clones, 90% to 95% seen once. This clone was seen only once. Its antigen is still unknown. Broader study findings: The authors found apparently biased V and J gene usage in thymic and blood repertoires. Related reports documented highly overlapping thymic repertoires among unrelated individuals.

This TCR was recovered from a girl under three years old with a congenital heart defect but otherwise immunologically healthy. Sequencing was carried out using thymus tissue. This rearrangement joins TRBV27 to TRBJ2-1; D unclear. The DNA of the CDR3 is TGTGCCAGCAGTTTCGGTATTACCCTGGGGAATGAGCAGTTCTTC. Its translation: CASSFGITLGNEQFF.